This T cell receptor (beta chain) came from a study of OX40 agonist ivuxolimab in advanced cancers. Looking at the study overall: Every patient in dose escalation had hepatocellular carcinoma, melanoma, renal cell or head and neck cancer. Anti-PD-1, anti-PD-L1 or anti-CTLA-4 therapy given earlier was allowed, and approximately 40% had some.

Clones were read by immunoSEQ multiplex PCR, and TCRdb kept only the in-frame ones, dropping some. Here the sample spans tens of thousands of clones, 89% being singletons. This sequence originates from an adult with an advanced solid tumor such as melanoma, head and neck, liver or kidney cancer. Sequencing was performed on CD4+ or CD8+ T cells sorted from blood, taken in a trial of the OX40 agonist ivuxolimab.

The CDR3 protein is CAWSKGGGGNQPQHF. The CDR3 DNA follows: TGTGCCTGGAGTAAGGGGGGAGGGGGCAATCAGCCCCAGCATTTT. The J gene is TRBJ1-5, the V gene TRBV30; perhaps TRBD1 as D (6 bases). The V end lost 2 bases, the J end lost 2 bases, and 13 bases lay between the germline ends. Germline lookup yields CDR1 GTSNPN and CDR2 SVGIG (reference sequence). CDR3 length: 15 residues. Full variable domain (missing parts from reference TRBV30 and TRBJ1-5): SQTIHQWPATLVQPVGSPLSLECTVEGTSNPNLYWYRQAAGRGLQLLFYSVGIGQISSEVPQNLSASRPQDRQFILSSKKLLLSDSGFYLCAWSKGGGGNQPQHFGDGTRLSIL.